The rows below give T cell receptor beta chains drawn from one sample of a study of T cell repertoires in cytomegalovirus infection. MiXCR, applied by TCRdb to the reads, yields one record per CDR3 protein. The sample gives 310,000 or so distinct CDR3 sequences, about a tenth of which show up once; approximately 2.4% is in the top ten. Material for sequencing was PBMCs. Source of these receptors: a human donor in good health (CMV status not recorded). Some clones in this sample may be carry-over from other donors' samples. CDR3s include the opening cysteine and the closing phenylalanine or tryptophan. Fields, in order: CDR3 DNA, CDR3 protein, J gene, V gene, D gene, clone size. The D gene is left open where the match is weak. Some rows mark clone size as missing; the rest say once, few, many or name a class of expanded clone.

cdr3_nt: TGTGCCAGCTCACCACCGGCAGGGGGTATTTACAATGAGCAGTTCTTC
cdr3_aa: CASSPPAGGIYNEQFF
j_call: TRBJ2-1
v_call: TRBV18
d_call: TRBD1
clone_size: .

cdr3_nt: TGCAGTGCTAGACTATCAGGGATGCAAGAGACCCAGTACTTC
cdr3_aa: CSARLSGMQETQYF
j_call: TRBJ2-5
v_call: TRBV20-1
d_call: .
clone_size: few

cdr3_nt: TGTGCCAGCAGCGAAGGCTTTGAGCAGTTCTTC
cdr3_aa: CASSEGFEQFF
j_call: TRBJ2-1
v_call: TRBV7-2
d_call: .
clone_size: many

cdr3_nt: TGCAGTGCCGGAGGACAGGGGACCTATGGCTACACCTTC
cdr3_aa: CSAGGQGTYGYTF
j_call: TRBJ1-2
v_call: TRBV20-1
d_call: TRBD1
clone_size: .

cdr3_nt: TGTGCCAGTACCTTAGGGGGGGCCGGGCTTGTTGGTGCTTTCTTT
cdr3_aa: CASTLGGAGLVGAFF
j_call: TRBJ1-1
v_call: TRBV19
d_call: .
clone_size: few

cdr3_nt: TGCAGTGCAGAGGACAGGGGAAAGAGCTCCTACAATGAGCAGTTCTTC
cdr3_aa: CSAEDRGKSSYNEQFF
j_call: TRBJ2-1
v_call: TRBV20-1
d_call: TRBD1
clone_size: few

cdr3_nt: TGCAGCGTTGAGGTCCCGGGACAGGGACACACTGAAGCTTTCTTT
cdr3_aa: CSVEVPGQGHTEAFF
j_call: TRBJ1-1
v_call: TRBV29-1
d_call: TRBD1
clone_size: few

cdr3_nt: TGTGCCAGCAGTTCATGGGGGACTCTATTCACAGATACGCAGTATTTT
cdr3_aa: CASSSWGTLFTDTQYF
j_call: TRBJ2-3
v_call: TRBV7-2
d_call: .
clone_size: .

cdr3_nt: TGTGCCAGCGTTGGGTCCGGGGATGAGCAGTTCTTC
cdr3_aa: CASVGSGDEQFF
j_call: TRBJ2-1
v_call: TRBV28
d_call: .
clone_size: .

cdr3_nt: TGTGCCAGCAGCTTAGGCGGGTCCCGGTGGGGCTACACCTTC
cdr3_aa: CASSLGGSRWGYTF
j_call: TRBJ1-2
v_call: TRBV7-8
d_call: .
clone_size: many

cdr3_nt: TGCAGTGCTATTCCGGGACGGCGAAATGAAAAACTGTTTTTT
cdr3_aa: CSAIPGRRNEKLFF
j_call: TRBJ1-4
v_call: TRBV20-1
d_call: .
clone_size: .

cdr3_nt: TGTGCCAGCAGCTTAGGAGCCACCTCGTGGGAACTTAACACTGAAGCTTTCTTT
cdr3_aa: CASSLGATSWELNTEAFF
j_call: TRBJ1-1
v_call: TRBV7-9
d_call: .
clone_size: many

cdr3_nt: TGTGCCAGCAGCGCCCGAAGACAGGGTGGAGATACGCAGTATTTT
cdr3_aa: CASSARRQGGDTQYF
j_call: TRBJ2-3
v_call: TRBV9
d_call: TRBD1
clone_size: once

cdr3_nt: TGTGCCAGCAGCGTAGACTGGGATAGCAATCAGCCCCAGCATTTT
cdr3_aa: CASSVDWDSNQPQHF
j_call: TRBJ1-5
v_call: TRBV9
d_call: .
clone_size: .

cdr3_nt: TGCAGCGTCGGACACCAAGAGACCCAGTACTTC
cdr3_aa: CSVGHQETQYF
j_call: TRBJ2-5
v_call: TRBV20-1
d_call: .
clone_size: many

cdr3_nt: TGTGCCAGCAGCTTAGGACTAGCGGGGGGCCGTGGCACCGGGGAGCTGTTTTTT
cdr3_aa: CASSLGLAGGRGTGELFF
j_call: TRBJ2-2
v_call: TRBV7-9
d_call: TRBD2
clone_size: .

cdr3_nt: TGTGCCAGCAGTCCCACACTTGCAACTAATGAAAAACTGTTTTTT
cdr3_aa: CASSPTLATNEKLFF
j_call: TRBJ1-4
v_call: TRBV6-1
d_call: .
clone_size: many

cdr3_nt: TGTGCCAGCCCTTCGTCTGGACAGAGACCCTACAATGAGCAGTTCTTC
cdr3_aa: CASPSSGQRPYNEQFF
j_call: TRBJ2-1
v_call: TRBV6-1
d_call: .
clone_size: .

cdr3_nt: TGCGCCAGCCAGAGGGGGGGTGATTATAATTCACCCCTCCACTTT
cdr3_aa: CASQRGGDYNSPLHF
j_call: TRBJ1-6
v_call: TRBV5-1
d_call: .
clone_size: many

cdr3_nt: TGTGCCAGCAGCTTGACCCTACGACAAGAGACCCAGTACTTC
cdr3_aa: CASSLTLRQETQYF
j_call: TRBJ2-5
v_call: TRBV5-6
d_call: .
clone_size: many

cdr3_nt: TGTGCCAGCAGCTTAGACGAGGGCCCCGGGACCCAGTACTTC
cdr3_aa: CASSLDEGPGTQYF
j_call: TRBJ2-5
v_call: TRBV7-8
d_call: .
clone_size: many

cdr3_nt: TGTGCCAGCAGCTTAGATGGAATCGCCCGGGACACCATATATTTT
cdr3_aa: CASSLDGIARDTIYF
j_call: TRBJ1-3
v_call: TRBV11-2
d_call: .
clone_size: many

cdr3_nt: TGCAGTGCTAGGGGGGGACAGGGCGGGATGAACACTGAAGCTTTCTTT
cdr3_aa: CSARGGQGGMNTEAFF
j_call: TRBJ1-1
v_call: TRBV20-1
d_call: TRBD1
clone_size: few

cdr3_nt: TGTGCCAGCAGCTCCGGGACTAGCGGACCTACAGATACGCAGTATTTT
cdr3_aa: CASSSGTSGPTDTQYF
j_call: TRBJ2-3
v_call: TRBV7-2
d_call: TRBD2
clone_size: many

cdr3_nt: TGTGCCAGTCGAGGGCCTGGGACTGAAGCTTTCTTT
cdr3_aa: CASRGPGTEAFF
j_call: TRBJ1-1
v_call: TRBV24-1
d_call: .
clone_size: .

cdr3_nt: TGCAGCGTCGTGCGGGACAGGGGGTACGGCTATGGCTACACCTTC
cdr3_aa: CSVVRDRGYGYGYTF
j_call: TRBJ1-2
v_call: TRBV29-1
d_call: TRBD1
clone_size: many

cdr3_nt: TGTGCCAGCAGTCGGGCAGGGACAGGGGGGACTCAGCCCCAGCATTTT
cdr3_aa: CASSRAGTGGTQPQHF
j_call: TRBJ1-5
v_call: TRBV28
d_call: TRBD1
clone_size: many

cdr3_nt: TGCAGTGCCCTTCCCCGGGACAGGGGCACTCCTAACTATGGCTACACCTTC
cdr3_aa: CSALPRDRGTPNYGYTF
j_call: TRBJ1-2
v_call: TRBV20-1
d_call: TRBD1
clone_size: few

cdr3_nt: TGCAGCGCGGCTCGAGGAATCAATCAGCCCCAGCATTTT
cdr3_aa: CSAARGINQPQHF
j_call: TRBJ1-5
v_call: TRBV29-1
d_call: .
clone_size: many

cdr3_nt: TGTGCCACCGGACAGGGGGCCGTCGAAGCTTTCTTT
cdr3_aa: CATGQGAVEAFF
j_call: TRBJ1-1
v_call: TRBV18
d_call: TRBD1
clone_size: .

cdr3_nt: TGTGCCAGCAGCCCATCGGACCTAATTATCATCTACGAGCAGTACTTC
cdr3_aa: CASSPSDLIIIYEQYF
j_call: TRBJ2-7
v_call: TRBV28
d_call: .
clone_size: many

cdr3_nt: TGTGCCATCAGTGAATCCACAGATACGCAGTATTTT
cdr3_aa: CAISESTDTQYF
j_call: TRBJ2-3
v_call: TRBV10-3
d_call: .
clone_size: many

cdr3_nt: TGCGCCAGCAGCCTGGCCAGGGGAGGAGACACTGAAGCTTTCTTT
cdr3_aa: CASSLARGGDTEAFF
j_call: TRBJ1-1
v_call: TRBV5-1
d_call: .
clone_size: many